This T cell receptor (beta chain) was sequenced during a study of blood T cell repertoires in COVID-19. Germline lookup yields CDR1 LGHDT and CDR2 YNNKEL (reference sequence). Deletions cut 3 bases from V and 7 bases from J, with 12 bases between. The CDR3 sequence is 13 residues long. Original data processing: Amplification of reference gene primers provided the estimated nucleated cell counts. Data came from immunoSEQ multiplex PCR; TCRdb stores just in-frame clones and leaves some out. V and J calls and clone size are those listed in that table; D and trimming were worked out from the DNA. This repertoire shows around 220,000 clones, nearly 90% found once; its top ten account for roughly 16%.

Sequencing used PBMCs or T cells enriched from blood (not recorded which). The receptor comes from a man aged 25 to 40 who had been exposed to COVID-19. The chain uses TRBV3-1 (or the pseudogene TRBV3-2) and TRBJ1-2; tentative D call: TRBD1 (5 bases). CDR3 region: CASSHPTGPGYTF. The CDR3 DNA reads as TGTGCCAGCAGCCATCCCACAGGACCTGGCTACACCTTC.